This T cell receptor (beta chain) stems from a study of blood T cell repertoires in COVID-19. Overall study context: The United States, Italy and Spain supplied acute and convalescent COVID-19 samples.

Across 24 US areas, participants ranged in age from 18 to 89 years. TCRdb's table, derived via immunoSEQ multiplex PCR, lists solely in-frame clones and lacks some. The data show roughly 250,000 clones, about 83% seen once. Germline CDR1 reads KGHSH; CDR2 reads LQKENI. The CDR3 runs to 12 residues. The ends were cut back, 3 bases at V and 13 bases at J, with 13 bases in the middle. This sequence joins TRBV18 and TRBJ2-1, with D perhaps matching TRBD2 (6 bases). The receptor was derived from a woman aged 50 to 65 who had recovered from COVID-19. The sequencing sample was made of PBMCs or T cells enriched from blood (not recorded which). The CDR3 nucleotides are TGTGCCAGCTCACCTTCGGAGGGATCACAGTTCTTC. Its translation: CASSPSEGSQFF.